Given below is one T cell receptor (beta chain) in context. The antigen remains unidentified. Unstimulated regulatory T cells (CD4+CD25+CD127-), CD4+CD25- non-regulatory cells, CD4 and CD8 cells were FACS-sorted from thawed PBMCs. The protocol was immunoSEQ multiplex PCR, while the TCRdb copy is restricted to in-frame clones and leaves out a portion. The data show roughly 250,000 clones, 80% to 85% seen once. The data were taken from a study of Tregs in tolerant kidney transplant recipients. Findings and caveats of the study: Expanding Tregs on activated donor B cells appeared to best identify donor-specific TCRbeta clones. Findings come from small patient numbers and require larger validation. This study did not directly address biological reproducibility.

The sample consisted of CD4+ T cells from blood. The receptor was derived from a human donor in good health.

CDR3 sequence reads: CASSEVRGTEAFF. CDR3 bases: TGTGCCAGCAGTGAAGTAAGGGGCACTGAAGCTTTCTTT. The chain uses TRBV2 and TRBJ1-1, with D maybe TRBD1 (5 bases). V lost 1 base to trimming and J lost 4 bases, with 7 bases between them. CDR1 and CDR2 (germline): SNHLY, FYNNEI. This CDR3 is built from 13 residues.